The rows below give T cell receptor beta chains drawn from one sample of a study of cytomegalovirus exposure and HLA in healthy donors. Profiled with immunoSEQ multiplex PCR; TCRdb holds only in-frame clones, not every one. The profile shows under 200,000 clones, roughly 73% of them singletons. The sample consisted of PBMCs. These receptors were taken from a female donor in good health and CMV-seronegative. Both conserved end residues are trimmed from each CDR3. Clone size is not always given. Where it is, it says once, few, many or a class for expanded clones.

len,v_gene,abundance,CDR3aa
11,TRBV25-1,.,ASSMTVKNIQY
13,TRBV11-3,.,ASSLGTSGYNEQF
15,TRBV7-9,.,SSSSPIAGENTGELF
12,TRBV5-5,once,ASSFRVLGTEAF
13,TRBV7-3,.,ASSPTGTANSPLH
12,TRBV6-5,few,ASSYTGVGTEAF
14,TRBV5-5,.,ASSPPVAGRSTEAF
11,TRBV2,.,ASKMGQLTEAF
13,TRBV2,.,ASSPASGEGKTQY
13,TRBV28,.,ASSMTGGNNQPQH
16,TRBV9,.,ASSASPWGHRANEKLF
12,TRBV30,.,AWRRVIQGNEQY
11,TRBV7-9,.,ASSFRGGYGYT
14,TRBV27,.,ASSKDTGTSSYEQY
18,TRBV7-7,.,ASSSPPAGPESSYNSPLH
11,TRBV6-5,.,ASSPGVVETQY
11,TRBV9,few,ASSRPQGAGYT
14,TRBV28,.,ASSSGTAGGLNIQY
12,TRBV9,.,ASSVEGGNQPQH
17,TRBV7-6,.,ASSLGPLLREHSYNEQF
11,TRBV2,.,ASSEGLNTEAF
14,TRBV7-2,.,ASSLDSGTLVFEQY
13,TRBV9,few,ASSVVSGMDYGYT
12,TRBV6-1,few,ASSVDRAIYEQY
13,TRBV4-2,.,ASSSGLGVTGELF
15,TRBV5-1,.,ASSLRAVNWGELEAF
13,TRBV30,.,AWSPWGGGNQPQH
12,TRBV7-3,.,ASSFGQGSYEQY
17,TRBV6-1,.,ASSEEWTSGYSAYNEQF
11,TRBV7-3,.,ASRRAGSYEQY
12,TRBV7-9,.,ASSAGTGNTEAF
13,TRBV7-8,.,ASSKTSGSYNEQF
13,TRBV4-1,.,ASSQARSGANVLT
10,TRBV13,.,ASSLNTGELF
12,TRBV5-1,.,ASSIRTGQETQY
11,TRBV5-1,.,ASSWTANYGYT
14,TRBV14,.,ASSRRDRISYNEQF
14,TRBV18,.,ASSPQTGRGFYEQY
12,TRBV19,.,ASTPGQVNTEAF
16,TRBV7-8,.,ASSTGLAGTFSYNEQF
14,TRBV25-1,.,ASSESGRISTYEQY
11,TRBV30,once,AWSVLWSYGYT
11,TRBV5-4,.,ASSLWSGNEQY
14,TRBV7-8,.,ASSADSLDSNQPQH
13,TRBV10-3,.,AISGTDREQETQY
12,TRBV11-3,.,ASSGDSFTGELF
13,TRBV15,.,ATSLAGGPRETQY
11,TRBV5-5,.,ASTGGGSYEQY
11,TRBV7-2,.,ASSLVEYNEQF
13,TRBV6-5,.,ASNPSSGGAYEQY
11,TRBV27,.,ASRADRYYGYT
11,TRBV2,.,ASKTSETGELF